The entry that follows covers one T cell receptor (beta chain) sequence. The antigen is unknown. Profiled with immunoSEQ multiplex PCR; TCRdb holds only in-frame clones, not every one. This table has some 86,000 clones, about nine tenths appearing once. This entry belongs to a study of T cell responses to AZD1222 COVID-19 vaccine. Study results and caveats: Mapped onto spike, vaccine-associated CD4 TCRs spanned it and were dominant at 160-218 and 743-854. It should be noted that donors were predominantly white British and more often female, and clonal diversity was possibly underestimated. At study baseline, merely five or six AZD1222 recipients were seropositive.

Pooling was applied to second doses at about 4 or about 12 weeks. Sequenced here: peripheral blood, sampled 28 days after the second AZD1222 dose. This clonotype was sampled from an adult who received the AZD1222 COVID-19 vaccine.

CDR3 in DNA: TGTGCCAGCAGCCAGTACGACAGGGTTAATCAGCCCCAGCATTTT. Translation gives CASSQYDRVNQPQHF. The J gene is TRBJ1-5, the V gene TRBV6-5; 7 bases match TRBD1. The junction had 9 bases not matched to a gene; V was cut back by 6 bases and J by 4 bases. Germline CDR1 is MNHEY and CDR2 is SVGAGI. The CDR3 has 15 amino acids.